This T cell receptor (beta chain) was obtained from a study of CD8 T cells in ankylosing spondylitis. A single record per CDR3 protein comes from TCRdb applying MiXCR to the 5' RACE reads. Of about 240,000 distinct CDR3 sequences in the sample, about 10% were seen once. This CDR3 comprises 13 residues. Notes on this clonotype: Just one base apart from a much larger clone, this may be a read error.

The receptor's source is a male donor with ankylosing spondylitis or in good health (not recorded which). The sequencing input was blood, either unsorted or a sorted T cell fraction (not recorded which). The J gene is TRBJ1-3, the V gene TRBV12-3 or TRBV12-4; 7 nucleotides agree with TRBD1. This CDR3 reads CVSNQGVGNTIYF. As DNA, the CDR3 is TGTGTCAGCAATCAGGGGGTAGGAAACACCATATATTTT.